This T cell receptor (beta chain) was recovered during a study of T cells in localized non-small cell lung cancer. Study-wide points: Adjacent uninvolved lung had the highest clonality, suggesting focused antigen responses. A median around 55 of the top 100 tumor clones appeared in adjacent lung.

From germline, CDR1 is SGHRS and CDR2 YFSETQ. The CDR3 runs 16 residues. Trimming at V came to 4 bases and at J to 6 bases, leaving 15 bases not matched to a gene. Remarks on this clone: Antigen specificity is unknown.

This table comes from immunoSEQ multiplex PCR, and its TCRdb copy is limited to in-frame clones, with some not included. The profile covers about 59,000 clones, with around nine tenths appearing a single time and roughly a fifth taken by the ten largest. The clonotype was recovered from a man aged 40 to 69 with stage I squamous cell lung carcinoma. The source was peripheral blood, collected before any cancer treatment. The genes are TRBV5-1 and TRBJ1-2; 7 bases fit TRBD1. The CDR3 is CASSTTGRGGGDGYTF. CDR3 nucleotides: TGCGCCAGCAGCACAACCGGCAGGGGAGGGGGCGATGGCTACACCTTC. Variable domain in full (rest from reference TRBV5-1 and TRBJ1-2): KAGVTQTPRYLIKTRGQQVTLSCSPISGHRSVSWYQQTPGQGLQFLFEYFSETQRNKGNFPGRFSGRQFSNSRSEMNVSTLELGDSALYLCASSTTGRGGGDGYTFGSGTRLTVV.